This T cell receptor (beta chain) was sequenced for a study of early T cells in non-severe SARS-CoV-2 infection. Study background: Chains stayed unpaired after sequencing of bulk RNA from unsorted whole blood.

Trimming left V 1 base short and J 9 bases short, with 16 bases between. From germline, CDR1 is SEHNR and CDR2 FQNEAQ (reference sequence). The CDR3 spans 15 residues. Attached unique molecular identifiers marked individual cDNA molecules. TCRdb reanalysed the 5' RACE reads using MiXCR and keeps one entry per CDR3 protein. The sample contains about 60,000 distinct CDR3 sequences, more than 8.5% of which appear only once. The sample holds many counts of this clonotype. Antigen: not known. General observations from the study: Using VDJdb, the matching emphasized anti-spike CD8 responses while missing private and CD4 specificities.

This chain uses TRBV7-9 with TRBJ2-1; D is ambiguous. The TCR was taken from an adult who was a healthcare worker with PCR-confirmed SARS-CoV-2 infection or an uninfected control (not recorded which). The sample taken for sequencing was whole blood. Here the CDR3 reads CASSLVYGERSEQFF. The CDR3 coding sequence is TGTGCCAGCAGCTTAGTTTACGGAGAGCGTAGTGAGCAGTTCTTC.